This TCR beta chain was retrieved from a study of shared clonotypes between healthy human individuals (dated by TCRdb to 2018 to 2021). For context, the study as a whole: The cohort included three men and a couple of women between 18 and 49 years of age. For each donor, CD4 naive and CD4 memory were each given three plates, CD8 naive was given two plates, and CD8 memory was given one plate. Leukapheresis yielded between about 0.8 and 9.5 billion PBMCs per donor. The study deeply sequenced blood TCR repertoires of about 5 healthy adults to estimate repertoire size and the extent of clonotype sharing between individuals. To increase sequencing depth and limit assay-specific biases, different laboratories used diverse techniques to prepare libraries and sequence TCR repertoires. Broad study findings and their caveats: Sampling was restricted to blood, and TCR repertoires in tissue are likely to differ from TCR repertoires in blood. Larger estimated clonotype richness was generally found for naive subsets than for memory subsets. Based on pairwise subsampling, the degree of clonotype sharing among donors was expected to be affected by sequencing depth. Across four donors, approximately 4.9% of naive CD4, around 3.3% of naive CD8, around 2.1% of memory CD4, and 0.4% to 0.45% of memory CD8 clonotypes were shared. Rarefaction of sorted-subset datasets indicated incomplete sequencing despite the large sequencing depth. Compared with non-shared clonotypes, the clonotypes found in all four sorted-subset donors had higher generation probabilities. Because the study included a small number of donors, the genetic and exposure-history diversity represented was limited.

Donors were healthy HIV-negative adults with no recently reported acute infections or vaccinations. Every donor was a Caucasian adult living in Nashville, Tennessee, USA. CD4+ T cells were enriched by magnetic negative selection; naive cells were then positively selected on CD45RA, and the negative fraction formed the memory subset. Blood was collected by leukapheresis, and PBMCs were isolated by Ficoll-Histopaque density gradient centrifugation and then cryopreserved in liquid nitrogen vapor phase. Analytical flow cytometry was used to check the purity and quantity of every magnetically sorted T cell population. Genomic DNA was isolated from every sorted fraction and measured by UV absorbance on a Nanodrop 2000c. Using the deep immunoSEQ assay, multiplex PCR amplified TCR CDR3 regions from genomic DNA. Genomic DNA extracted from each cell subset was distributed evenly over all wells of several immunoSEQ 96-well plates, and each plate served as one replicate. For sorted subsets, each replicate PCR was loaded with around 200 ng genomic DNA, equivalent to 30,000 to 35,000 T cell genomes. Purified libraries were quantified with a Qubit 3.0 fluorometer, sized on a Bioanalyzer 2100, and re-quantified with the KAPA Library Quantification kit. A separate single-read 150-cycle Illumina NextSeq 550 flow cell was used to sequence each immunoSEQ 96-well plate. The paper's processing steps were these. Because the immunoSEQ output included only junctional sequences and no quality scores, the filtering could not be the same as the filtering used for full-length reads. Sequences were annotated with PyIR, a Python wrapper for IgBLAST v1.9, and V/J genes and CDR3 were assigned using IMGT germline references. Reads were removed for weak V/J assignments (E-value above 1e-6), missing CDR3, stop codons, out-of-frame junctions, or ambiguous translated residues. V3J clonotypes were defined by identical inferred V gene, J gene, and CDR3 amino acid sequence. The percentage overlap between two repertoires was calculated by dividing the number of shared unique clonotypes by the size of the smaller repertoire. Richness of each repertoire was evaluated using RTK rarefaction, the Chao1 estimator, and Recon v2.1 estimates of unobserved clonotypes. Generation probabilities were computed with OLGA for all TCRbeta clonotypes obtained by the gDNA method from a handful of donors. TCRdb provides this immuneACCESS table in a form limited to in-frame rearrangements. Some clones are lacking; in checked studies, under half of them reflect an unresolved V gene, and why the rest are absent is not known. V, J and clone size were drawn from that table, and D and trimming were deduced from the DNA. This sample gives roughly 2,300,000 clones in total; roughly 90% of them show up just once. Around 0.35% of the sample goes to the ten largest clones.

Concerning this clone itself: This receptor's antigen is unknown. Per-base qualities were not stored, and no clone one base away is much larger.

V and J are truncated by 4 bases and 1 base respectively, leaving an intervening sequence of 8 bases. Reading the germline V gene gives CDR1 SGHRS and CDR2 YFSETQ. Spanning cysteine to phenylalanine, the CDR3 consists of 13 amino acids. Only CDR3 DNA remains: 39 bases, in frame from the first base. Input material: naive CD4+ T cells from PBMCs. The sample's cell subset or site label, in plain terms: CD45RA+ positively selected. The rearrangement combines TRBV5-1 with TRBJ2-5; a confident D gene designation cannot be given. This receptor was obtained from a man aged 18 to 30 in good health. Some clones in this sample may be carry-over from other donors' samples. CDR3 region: CASSPTRQETQYF. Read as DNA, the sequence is TGCGCCAGCAGCCCGACACGCCAAGAGACCCAGTACTTC.